This T cell receptor beta chain was found in a study of T cell repertoires in aging, cancer and after chemotherapy. This CDR3 contains 14 residues. Trimming cost V 7 bases and J 0 bases, with 9 bases left between them. Germline V gene lookup returns CDR1 MNHEY and CDR2 SVGAGI. TCR beta rearrangements were amplified from peripheral blood genomic DNA. TRB rearrangements spanning V, D and J were amplified using mixed TRB-A/B primers. TCRdb fed the multiplex PCR reads into MiXCR, producing one record per CDR3 protein. The sample contains approximately 5,000 distinct CDR3 sequences, nearly 70% of which appear only once. This clonotype was found a few times.

The sequence was obtained from a human donor with a solid tumor. J is TRBJ1-4 and V is TRBV6-5; D is unresolved. The sequenced sample consisted of blood. The CDR3 is CASTLSATNEKLFF. In DNA form, the CDR3 reads TGTGCCAGCACCTTGTCAGCAACTAATGAAAAACTGTTTTTT.